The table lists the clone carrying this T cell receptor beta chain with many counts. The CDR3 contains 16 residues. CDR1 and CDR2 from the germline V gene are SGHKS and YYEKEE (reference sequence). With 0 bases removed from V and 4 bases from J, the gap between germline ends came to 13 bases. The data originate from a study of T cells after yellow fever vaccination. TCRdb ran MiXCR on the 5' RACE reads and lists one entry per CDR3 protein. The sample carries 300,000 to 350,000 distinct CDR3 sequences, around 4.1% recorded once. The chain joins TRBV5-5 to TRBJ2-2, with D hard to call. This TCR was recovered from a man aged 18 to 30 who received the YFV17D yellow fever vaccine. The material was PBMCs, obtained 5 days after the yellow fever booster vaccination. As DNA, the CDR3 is TGTGCCAGCAGCTTGGTTCGGCATTTGAGCACCGGGGAGCTGTTTTTT. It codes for CASSLVRHLSTGELFF.